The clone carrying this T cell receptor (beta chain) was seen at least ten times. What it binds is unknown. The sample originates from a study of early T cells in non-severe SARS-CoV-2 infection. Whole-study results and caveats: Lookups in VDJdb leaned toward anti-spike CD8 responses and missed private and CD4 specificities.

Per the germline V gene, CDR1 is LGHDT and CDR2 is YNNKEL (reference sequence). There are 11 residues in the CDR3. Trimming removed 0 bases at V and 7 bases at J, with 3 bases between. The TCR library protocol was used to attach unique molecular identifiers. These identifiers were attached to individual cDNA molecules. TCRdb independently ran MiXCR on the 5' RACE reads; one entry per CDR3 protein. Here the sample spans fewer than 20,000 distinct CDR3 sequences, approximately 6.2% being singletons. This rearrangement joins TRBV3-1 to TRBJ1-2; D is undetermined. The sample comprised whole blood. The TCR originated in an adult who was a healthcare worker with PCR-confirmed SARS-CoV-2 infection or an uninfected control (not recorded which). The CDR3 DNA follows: TGTGCCAGCAGCCAAGACGGTGGCTACACCTTC. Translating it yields CASSQDGGYTF. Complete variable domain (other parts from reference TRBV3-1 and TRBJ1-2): DTAVSQTPKYLVTQMGNDKSIKCEQNLGHDTMYWYKQDSKKFLKIMFSYNNKELIINETVPNRFSPKSPDKAHLNLHINSLELGDSAVYFCASSQDGGYTFGSGTRLTVV.